One sample yielded the 25 T cell receptor beta chains listed below, sequenced in a study of cytotoxic CD8 clonotypes in ibrutinib-treated CLL. TCRdb's copy holds only in-frame clones and misses some; the assay was immunoSEQ multiplex PCR. The sample shows 150,000 to 200,000 clones, 70% to 90% of them seen only once. This specimen was PBMCs, taken at disease progression, from a patient treated with ibrutinib. These receptors were collected from a human donor with chronic lymphocytic leukemia.

The chain recombines TRBV7-2 with TRBJ1-5; no definite D call. The CDR3 runs to 17 residues. Deletions cut 5 bases from V and 3 bases from J, with 20 bases between. The germline CDR1 and CDR2 sequences are SGHTA and FQGNSA. CDR3 nucleotides: TGTGCCAGCAGCCTAACGAACGGAGTAGGGTACAATCAGCCCCAGCATTTT. Translating it yields CASSLTNGVGYNQPQHF.

This rearrangement joins TRBV7-2 to TRBJ2-7; 7 nucleotides line up with TRBD1. CDR3 size: 13 residues. The germline gives CDR1 SGHTA, CDR2 FQGNSA. The trim removed 2 bases at V and 13 bases at J, leaving 11 bases unmatched. The CDR3 region is CASSLTRGQGRYF. The CDR3 region has the DNA TGTGCCAGCAGCTTAACAAGGGGGCAGGGCCGCTACTTC.

V and J are TRBV28 and TRBJ2-7, with D uncertain. Deletions cut 10 bases from V and 0 bases from J, with 4 bases between. Germline V gene lookup returns CDR1 MDHEN and CDR2 SYDVKM. This CDR3 has 10 residues. CDR3 region: CATSSYEQYF. CDR3 sequence (DNA): TGTGCCACTAGCTCCTACGAGCAGTACTTC.

This clone was counted a few times. This rearrangement joins TRBV2 to TRBJ2-7; 12 bases match TRBD2. V shed 6 bases and J 7 bases; nucleotides not matched to a gene: 16. The germline V gene has CDR1 SNHLY and CDR2 FYNNEI. The CDR3 spans 17 residues. The CDR3 loop reads CASRDNGLAGPGKEQYF. The CDR3 bases are TGTGCCAGCAGGGACAACGGACTAGCGGGGCCTGGGAAGGAGCAGTACTTC.

The V gene is TRBV7-9, the J gene TRBJ2-2, with 10 bases lining up with TRBD1. With 1 base clipped from V and 4 bases from J, the junction kept 3 bases outside the gene matches. Germline V gene lookup returns CDR1 SEHNR and CDR2 FQNEAQ (reference sequence). The CDR3 runs 16 residues. Here the CDR3 reads CASSLGDRGPTGELFF. CDR3 coding DNA: TGTGCCAGCAGCTTAGGGGACAGGGGACCCACCGGGGAGCTGTTTTTT.

The chain recombines TRBV6-6 with TRBJ2-1; the D gene could be TRBD1 or TRBD2 (6 bases each). This CDR3 is 15 amino acids long. Deletions cut 7 bases from V and 8 bases from J, with 21 bases between. CDR1 is MNHNY and CDR2 is SVGAGI in the germline V gene (reference sequence). CDR3 region: CASTLLGGSGDEQFF. The CDR3 DNA reads TGTGCCAGCACCTTACTAGGGGGGAGTGGAGATGAGCAGTTCTTC.

J is TRBJ1-2 and V is TRBV30; the D gene is possibly TRBD1 (6 bases). Germline loops: CDR1 GTSNPN, CDR2 SVGIG (reference sequence). Trimming removed 4 bases at V and 7 bases at J, with 13 bases between. CDR3 length: 12 residues. The CDR3 loop is CAWISEGGGYTF. In DNA form, the CDR3 reads TGTGCCTGGATTTCGGAGGGGGGTGGCTACACCTTC.

This clone was observed a handful of times. The chain couples TRBV30 to TRBJ1-2, with D possibly TRBD1 on 5 matching bases. Germline V CDR1 and CDR2: GTSNPN, SVGIG (reference sequence). Deletions cut 3 bases from V and 7 bases from J, with 9 bases between. This CDR3 contains 11 residues. CDR3 protein: CAWSTGAGYTF. The CDR3 nucleotides read TGTGCCTGGAGCACTGGGGCTGGCTACACCTTC.

V gene TRBV10-1 combines with J gene TRBJ2-1; TRBD2 aligns across 9 bases. J gave up 7 bases and V 3 bases, and 4 bases lay outside the gene matches. The CDR3 is 14 amino acids. Germline V gene lookup returns CDR1 WNHNN and CDR2 SYGVQD (reference sequence). Written as DNA, the CDR3 is TGCGCCAGCAGTGACGCGGGAGGGCCGAATGAGCAGTTCTTC. Amino acid sequence: CASSDAGGPNEQFF.

The chain has TRBV11-2 and TRBJ2-1; 11 bases fit TRBD2. The junction had 11 bases not matched to a gene; V was cut back by 3 bases and J by 7 bases. The CDR3 is 17 residues long. Germline assignment: CDR1 SGHAT and CDR2 FQNNGV. CDR3 DNA: TGTGCCAGCAGCTTTGATTCACTAGCGGGAGCTAGTAATGAGCAGTTCTTC. This encodes CASSFDSLAGASNEQFF.

This chain connects TRBV6-6 to TRBJ2-7, with no clear D. Per germline, CDR1 MNHNY and CDR2 SVGAGI (reference sequence). The CDR3 sequence is 12 residues long. The V and J ends lost 0 bases and 4 bases respectively, with 4 bases between them. Written as DNA, the CDR3 is TGTGCCAGCAGTTACTCCAGGTACGAGCAGTACTTC. Its protein is CASSYSRYEQYF.

V gene TRBV2 combines with J gene TRBJ2-5, with 9 bases identical to TRBD1. The CDR3 loop spans 14 amino acids. The junction had 7 bases not matched to a gene; V was cut back by 6 bases and J by 5 bases. The germline gives CDR1 SNHLY, CDR2 FYNNEI. In DNA form, the CDR3 reads TGTGCCAGCAGGCCGGGACAGGGCATGGAGACCCAGTACTTC. Translated, it gives CASRPGQGMETQYF.

In its sample, this clone was seen a few times. The genes are TRBV7-6 and TRBJ1-5; no firm D call. Trimming left V 1 base short and J 5 bases short, with 6 bases between. CDR3 size: 13 residues. Germline values: CDR1 SGHVS, CDR2 FNYEAQ. The DNA of the CDR3 is TGTGCCAGCAGCTTAGGCTGGGATCAGCCCCAGCATTTT. This sequence encodes CASSLGWDQPQHF. The full variable domain, completed using reference TRBV7-6 and TRBJ1-5, is GAGVSQSPRYKVTKRGQDVALRCDPISGHVSLYWYRQALGQGPEFLTYFNYEAQQDKSGLPNDRFSAERPEGSISTLTIQRTEQRDSAMYRCASSLGWDQPQHFGDGTRLSIL.

This chain links TRBV6-1 with TRBJ1-2, with TRBD1 matching over 8 bases. This CDR3 is 14 amino acids long. Losses at the gene ends were 7 bases for V and 2 bases for J; bases not matched to a gene: 6. The germline CDR1 and CDR2 sequences are MNHNS and SASEGT. CDR3 in DNA: TGTGCCAGCACCCTAGGACAGGGCAACTATGGCTACACCTTC. Its protein is CASTLGQGNYGYTF.

The chain combines TRBV7-8 with TRBJ1-2; possible D gene TRBD1, 5 bases. V was cut by 2 bases and J by 7 bases, with 14 bases left in between. Per germline, CDR1 SGHVS and CDR2 FQNEAQ. This CDR3 has 14 amino acids. The CDR3 coding sequence is TGTGCCAGCAGCTTACGGGCTAGGGGTGGTGGCTACACCTTC. Its translation: CASSLRARGGGYTF.

This clone was seen more than once but under ten times. CDR3: CASSLGRSDTQYF. The CDR3 nucleotides are TGTGCCAGCAGCTTAGGACGTAGCGACACGCAGTACTTC. The rearrangement links TRBV7-9 to TRBJ2-7; perhaps TRBD2 as D (5 bases). Germline CDR1 SEHNR, CDR2 FQNEAQ (reference sequence). V gave up 1 base and J gave up 9 bases, with 13 bases separating them. The CDR3 contains 13 residues.

V gene TRBV10-3 combines with J gene TRBJ2-7; no firm D call. CDR3 size: 14 residues. V lost 0 bases to trimming and J lost 0 bases, with 6 bases between them. Germline V gene data show CDR1 as ENHRY and CDR2 as SYGVKD. The CDR3 loop reads CAISESFSSYEQYF. For the CDR3, the DNA is TGTGCCATCAGTGAGTCATTTAGCTCCTACGAGCAGTACTTC.

CDR3 sequence (DNA): TGTGCCAGCAGTTTCCAGGGGATGCAAGAGACCCAGTACTTC. This gives the protein CASSFQGMQETQYF. The rearrangement joins TRBV27 to TRBJ2-5; D may be TRBD1 (6 bases). This CDR3 contains 14 residues. The germline V gene has CDR1 MNHEY and CDR2 SMNVEV (reference sequence). V was trimmed by 3 bases and J by 2 bases, leaving 10 bases between them.

The V call is TRBV10-3, the J call TRBJ2-3; perhaps TRBD2 as D (5 bases). CDR3 length: 15 residues. V dropped 3 bases and J dropped 2 bases, with 12 bases sitting between them. Germline-derived CDR1 and CDR2 are ENHRY and SYGVKD. CDR3 in amino acids: CAISDVGSSTDTQYF. For the CDR3, the DNA is TGTGCCATCAGTGACGTGGGGAGCTCCACAGATACGCAGTATTTT.

The rearrangement joins TRBV9 to TRBJ2-3, with 7 bases lining up with TRBD2. Looked up from germline, CDR1 is SGDLS and CDR2 is YYNGEE. This CDR3 region has 16 residues. J lost 0 bases, V lost 0 bases, and 4 bases had no gene match. The CDR3 protein is CASSVVSGASTDTQYF. The CDR3 region has the DNA TGTGCCAGCAGCGTAGTCAGCGGGGCTAGCACAGATACGCAGTATTTT. The whole variable domain, filled in from reference TRBV9 and TRBJ2-3, reads DSGVTQTPKHLITATGQRVTLRCSPRSGDLSVYWYQQSLDQGLQFLIQYYNGEERAKGNILERFSAQQFPDLHSELNLSSLELGDSALYFCASSVVSGASTDTQYFGPGTRLTVL.

This chain uses TRBV7-3 with TRBJ2-5, with 7 bases aligning to TRBD1. The germline gives CDR1 SGHTA, CDR2 FQGTGA. After removal of 4 bases from V and 4 bases from J, the junction contained 9 bases not matched to a gene. The CDR3 is 15 residues long. CDR3 region: CASSSHPGQIETQYF. CDR3 nucleotide sequence: TGTGCCAGCAGCTCCCACCCGGGACAGATAGAGACCCAGTACTTC. Full variable domain (outside the CDR3, taken from reference TRBV7-3 and TRBJ2-5): GAGVSQTPSNKVTEKGKYVELRCDPISGHTALYWYRQSLGQGPEFLIYFQGTGAADDSGLPNDRFFAVRPEGSVSTLKIQRTERGDSAVYLCASSSHPGQIETQYFGPGTRLLVL.

This clone was seen once. The chain combines TRBV7-9 with TRBJ2-6; TRBD1 might be the D (6 bases). Germline V gene sequence: CDR1 SEHNR, CDR2 FQNEAQ (reference sequence). The CDR3 sequence is 19 residues long. V was trimmed by 3 bases and J by 0 bases, leaving 18 bases between them. The CDR3 DNA reads TGTGCCAGCAGCTTCCGATTACAGGGCTACTCCTCTGGGGCCAACGTCCTGACTTTC. Its translation: CASSFRLQGYSSGANVLTF.

This rearrangement joins TRBV30 to TRBJ2-1, with D uncertain. CDR1 and CDR2 from the germline V gene are GTSNPN and SVGIG (reference sequence). The CDR3 totals 11 residues. The V end was cut by 2 bases, the J end by 15 bases, with 14 bases between. For the CDR3, the DNA is TGTGCCTGGAGTCTCGATCGGAGCCGGTTCTTC. This encodes CAWSLDRSRFF.

The CDR3 nucleotides read TGTGCCAGCAGTGATATTCGGGGTTCACCCCTCCACTTT. Translating gives CASSDIRGSPLHF. V and J are TRBV6-1 and TRBJ1-6; D uncertain. CDR1 MNHNS and CDR2 SASEGT come from the germline V gene. The length of the CDR3 is 13 residues. Deletions cut 3 bases from V and 9 bases from J, with 9 bases between.

The chain joins TRBV2 to TRBJ2-2; either TRBD1 or TRBD2 may fit D (5 bases each). The CDR3 loop spans 13 amino acids. Trimming left V 8 bases short and J 4 bases short, with 11 bases between. CDR1 and CDR2 (germline): SNHLY, FYNNEI. CDR3 bases: TGTGCCAGCTACTGGGGGATCACCGGGGAGCTGTTTTTT. Its protein is CASYWGITGELFF.